The 10 T cell receptor beta chains reported below all come from one sample, sequenced in a study of molecular identifiers for immune sequencing clone quantification. TCRdb reprocessed the PCR reads with MiXCR, giving one entry per CDR3 protein. This table holds some 320,000 distinct CDR3 sequences, 20% to 25% found once. Specimen: naive CD8+ T cells from blood, with Jurkat cell RNA spiked in. Subset defined: FACS-sorted CD8+CD4-CCR7+CD45RA+ naive T cells. The origin of the receptors is a human donor in good health. Some libraries in this study had Jurkat cell RNA spiked in.

Turning to this clonotype: This may come from a read error, since a much larger clone is one base off. V and J are TRBV4-1 and TRBJ1-1; D may be TRBD1 (5 bases). The CDR3 is 15 residues long. Germline CDR1 is MGHRA and CDR2 is YSYEKL. V gave up 4 bases and J gave up 3 bases, with 15 bases separating them. The CDR3 DNA sequence: TGCGCCAGCAGCCCAGGTGGGGGGTTGGACACTGAAGCTTTCTTT. Encoded protein: CASSPGGGLDTEAFF.

Comments on this clonotype: No conserved phenylalanine or tryptophan ends this CDR3, so it is likely a read error. The chain carries TRBV12-3 or TRBV12-4 and TRBJ1-1; D is uncertain. CDR3 size: 13 residues. The ends were cut back, 1 base at V and 4 bases at J, with 7 bases in the middle. The DNA of the CDR3 is TGTGCCAGCAGTTTAGAGGGCGGCACTGAAGCTTTCCTT. Its protein product is CASSLEGGTEAFL.

This clonotype was counted ten times or more. The chain uses TRBV5-1 and TRBJ1-2; 7 bases align to TRBD1. V lost 3 bases and J lost 6; bases outside the gene matches: 5. This CDR3 comprises 13 residues. Germline assignment: CDR1 SGHRS and CDR2 YFSETQ. In DNA form, the CDR3 reads TGCGCCAGCAGCTGGACAGGAGGAGATGGCTACACCTTC. It yields the protein CASSWTGGDGYTF.

The chain recombines TRBV28 with TRBJ2-7; 9 positions match TRBD1. CDR1 is MDHEN and CDR2 is SYDVKM in the germline V gene. This CDR3 comprises 18 residues. V was pared by 4 bases and J by 4 bases, with 17 bases of the junction left unmatched. This chain's CDR3 is CASSSILQGARSRYEQYF. In nucleotides, the CDR3 is TGTGCCAGCAGTTCTATCCTACAGGGGGCACGGTCTCGGTACGAGCAGTACTTC.

A word on this clonotype: One end of the junction is discordant with germline, which a read error may explain. The gene calls are TRBV27 and TRBJ2-1; no clear D gene. The CDR3 has 12 amino acids. From germline, CDR1 is MNHEY and CDR2 SMNVEV (reference sequence). In nucleotides, the CDR3 is TGTGCCAGCGGTTTAAATCCCGATGAGCAGTTCTTC. This translates into CASGLNPDEQFF.

This clonotype was observed at least ten times. The chain has TRBV27 and TRBJ2-2; a weak D match, TRBD2 (6 bases). The CDR3 has 14 amino acids. CDR1 and CDR2 from the germline V gene are MNHEY and SMNVEV (reference sequence). V was trimmed by 9 bases and J by 1 base, leaving 12 bases between them. The CDR3 DNA is TGTGCCAGTTCGGGAGCACTGAACACCGGGGAGCTGTTTTTT. Protein product: CASSGALNTGELFF.

At least ten counts were recorded for this clonotype. The chain recombines TRBV5-1 with TRBJ1-6; 9 bases are shared with TRBD1. Germline-derived CDR1 and CDR2 are SGHRS and YFSETQ. The CDR3 totals 17 residues. V trimming: 4 bases; J trimming: 5 bases; junction bases outside the gene matches: 10. In nucleotides, the CDR3 is TGCGCCAGCAGCGCCGGGACAGGGATGATAAATAATTCACCCCTCCACTTT. The encoded protein is CASSAGTGMINNSPLHF.

This clonotype was recorded at least ten times. In nucleotides, the CDR3 is TGTGCCAGCAGTTACGGTCAGGGGGTGTTTTACGAGCAGTACTTC. As protein: CASSYGQGVFYEQYF. The V call is TRBV6-6, the J call TRBJ2-7; 7 positions agree with TRBD1. V lost 2 bases, J lost 4 bases, and 8 bases stayed unmatched. Germline V CDR1 and CDR2: MNHNY, SVGAGI (reference sequence). The CDR3 is 15 amino acids.

This clonotype occurred many times. The V gene is TRBV30, the J gene TRBJ1-2; 7 nucleotides agree with TRBD1. The CDR3 spans 12 residues. Germline loops: CDR1 GTSNPN, CDR2 SVGIG (reference sequence). The trim removed 2 bases at V and 7 bases at J, leaving 4 bases unmatched. The CDR3: CAWSWKGAGYTF. For the CDR3, the DNA is TGTGCCTGGAGTTGGAAGGGGGCTGGCTACACCTTC.

This clonotype was seen at least ten times. This rearrangement joins TRBV7-2 to TRBJ2-3, with 8 bases matching TRBD2. CDR1 and CDR2 (germline): SGHTA, FQGNSA. V gave up 3 bases and J gave up 0 bases; unmatched junction bases: 11. There are 18 residues in the CDR3. The CDR3 bases are TGTGCCAGCAGCTTCACCGGCGGGAGGTTGGGGAGCACAGATACGCAGTATTTT. Its translation is CASSFTGGRLGSTDTQYF.